This TCR beta chain derives from a study of blood T cells in healthy people across ages. Points from the study as a whole: Naive CD4+ cell counts and diversity both ran higher in long-lived than in aged donors. Naive and antigen-experienced cells could not be conclusively compared, given unsorted PBMCs.

Combining a sample-barcoded 5' primer with a J-beta primer mix, a second PCR ran for roughly 7 to 12 cycles. Each cDNA molecule, via a template-switch adaptor with 12 random nucleotides, was tagged. One entry per CDR3 protein, called by TCRdb with MiXCR from the 5' RACE reads. The data contain 800,000 to 900,000 distinct CDR3 sequences, roughly 60% of them singletons. Trimming stripped 2 bases from V and 4 bases from J, with 11 bases between. Germline-derived CDR1 and CDR2 are MNHEY and SVGEGT. The CDR3 has 14 amino acids. Comments on this clonotype: What it binds is unknown.

Total RNA extraction produced at least 5 micrograms (per sample) for the study. This chain links TRBV6-2 or TRBV6-3 with TRBJ1-2; the D gene is possibly TRBD1 (5 bases). This clonotype originated in a man aged 25-45 years in good health. The material sequenced was blood. CDR3 amino acids: CASSYGGRGYGYTF. As DNA, the CDR3 is TGTGCCAGCAGTTACGGGGGACGTGGCTATGGCTACACCTTC.